This entry lists 12 T cell receptor beta chains sequenced from one sample in a study of circulating CD8 cells and anti-PD-1 response in melanoma. Four subsets defined by PD-1 and/or TIGIT were sorted from live CD3+CD8+TCRalphabeta+ cells. The QIAseq Immune Repertoire TCR panel built the libraries from roughly 16 ng of total RNA. TCRdb independently ran MiXCR on the reads; one entry per CDR3 protein. Among roughly 1,600 distinct CDR3 sequences listed, more than 7.5% were seen once. Sequences were derived from CD8+ T cells from PBMCs, sampled at baseline or after one month of anti-PD-1 therapy (not recorded which). These receptors were taken from a human donor with melanoma.

This clonotype is medium-sized within its sample. The chain carries TRBV2 and TRBJ1-1; 10 bases are a match to TRBD1. V was clipped by 6 bases and J by 4 bases; unmatched bases: 2. Germline V gene data show CDR1 as SNHLY and CDR2 as FYNNEI. The length of the CDR3 is 13 residues. The chain's CDR3 is CASSRQGATEAFF. The CDR3 DNA reads TGTGCCAGCAGCCGACAGGGGGCCACTGAAGCTTTCTTT. The complete variable domain, with remaining parts taken from reference TRBV2 and TRBJ1-1, reads EPEVTQTPSHQVTQMGQEVILRCVPISNHLYFYWYRQILGQKVEFLVSFYNNEISEKSEIFDDQFSVERPDGSNFTLKIRSTKLEDSAMYFCASSRQGATEAFFGQGTRLTVV.

The chain joins TRBV12-3 or TRBV12-4 to TRBJ1-2; D gene unclear. The ends were cut back, 6 bases at V and 4 bases at J, with 9 bases in the middle. The CDR3 has 12 residues. The CDR3 loop reads CASRYQVYGYTF. The DNA of the CDR3 is TGTGCCAGCAGGTACCAGGTCTATGGCTACACCTTC.

Within the sample, this clonotype is medium-sized (0.01 to 0.1%). CDR3 bases: TGTGCCAGCAGCCAAGATCTTAACAGGGGAACTGAGCAGTACTTC. It translates to CASSQDLNRGTEQYF. The chain couples TRBV14 to TRBJ2-7; 7 bases agree with TRBD1. The CDR3 has 15 residues. In germline, CDR1 is SGHDN, CDR2 FVKESK. With V trimmed by 0 bases and J by 7 bases, 9 bases remained unmatched.

The rearrangement uses TRBV19 and TRBJ1-2, with D perhaps TRBD1 (5 bases). Germline V gene sequence: CDR1 LNHDA, CDR2 SQIVND (reference sequence). There are 15 residues in the CDR3. Trimming cost V 4 bases and J 6 bases, with 18 bases left between them. CDR3 region: CASSTTLTDDNGYTF. CDR3 coding DNA: TGTGCCAGTAGTACAACCCTGACAGATGATAATGGCTACACCTTC. The full variable domain, completed using reference TRBV19 and TRBJ1-2, is DGGITQSPKYLFRKEGQNVTLSCEQNLNHDAMYWYRQDPGQGLRLIYYSQIVNDFQKGDIAEGYSVSREKKESFPLTVTSAQKNPTAFYLCASSTTLTDDNGYTFGSGTRLTVV.

This clonotype is categorized as medium-sized. The rearrangement joins TRBV27 to TRBJ1-5; TRBD1 matches 8 bases. V shed 2 bases and J 6 bases; nucleotides not matched to a gene: 3. CDR3 length: 14 residues. The germline gives CDR1 MNHEY, CDR2 SMNVEV (reference sequence). The CDR3 nucleotides read TGTGCCAGCAGTTTAGGACAGGGCGGTCAGCCCCAGCATTTT. Protein product: CASSLGQGGQPQHF.

This clonotype was counted a single time. A read error is possible here, since a much larger clone lies one base away. The CDR3 reads CASSQGCRTDTQYF. CDR3 DNA sequence: TGCGCCAGCAGCCAAGGGTGTCGCACAGATACGCAGTATTTT. This chain uses TRBV4-3 with TRBJ2-3; D gene unclear. Germline values: CDR1 LGHNA, CDR2 YSLEER. With 1 base removed from V and 1 base from J, the gap between germline ends came to 6 bases. The CDR3 is 14 amino acids.

This clonotype has just a few counts. The V gene is TRBV7-2, the J gene TRBJ2-3; 9 nucleotides match TRBD2. V was pared by 3 bases and J by 6 bases, with 4 bases of the junction left unmatched. The CDR3 extends over 14 amino acids. The germline V gene encodes CDR1 SGHTA and CDR2 FQGNSA. This chain's CDR3 is CASSFGGGADTQYF. The CDR3 nucleotides are TGTGCCAGCAGCTTTGGCGGGGGGGCCGATACGCAGTATTTT.

By proportion, this clonotype is medium-sized. This sequence joins TRBV19 and TRBJ2-3, with D perhaps TRBD1 (5 bases). CDR3 length: 14 amino acids. The V and J ends lost 4 bases and 1 base respectively, with 9 bases between them. Germline V gives CDR1 LNHDA, CDR2 SQIVND (reference sequence). The DNA of the CDR3 is TGTGCCAGTAGTACGATACAGGGCACAGATACGCAGTATTTT. Translated, it gives CASSTIQGTDTQYF.

To note about this clonotype: The conserved phenylalanine or tryptophan is not found at the CDR3 terminus, so this likely reflects a read error. V usage is TRBV2 and J usage is TRBJ2-7; 8 nucleotides align to TRBD2. The CDR3 has 13 amino acids. Germline V gene data show CDR1 as SNHLY and CDR2 as FYNNEI. The CDR3, as DNA: TGCGCCGGGAGGGCCGGAATCTCCTACGAGCAGTACCTC. It yields the protein CAGRAGISYEQYL.

In this sample, this clonotype is medium-sized. This sequence joins TRBV5-6 and TRBJ2-7; TRBD2 aligns across 12 bases. Germline trimming cut 3 bases from V and 2 bases from J; bases unmatched to any gene: 15. This CDR3 spans 19 amino acids. Germline assignment: CDR1 SGHDT and CDR2 YYEEEE. The CDR3 spells CASSSASGGGGPYTYEQYF. Here the CDR3 DNA reads TGTGCCAGCAGCTCCGCTAGCGGGGGGGGCGGCCCCTATACCTACGAGCAGTACTTC.

This clonotype is medium-sized by share. The chain is built from TRBV29-1 and TRBJ2-7; no reliable D call. The V gene's germline CDR1 is SQVTM and CDR2 ANQGSEA. V gave up 7 bases and J gave up 5 bases, with 15 bases separating them. The CDR3 is made up of 12 amino acids. The CDR3 region has the DNA TGCAGCGCTTGCCAGGACGCCCACGAGCAGTACTTC. Translating gives CSACQDAHEQYF.

This sequence joins TRBV19 and TRBJ1-1; D is ambiguous. The germline gives CDR1 LNHDA, CDR2 SQIVND (reference sequence). This CDR3 contains 12 residues. The V end was cut by 3 bases, the J end by 4 bases, with 6 bases between. DNA of the CDR3: TGTGCCAGTAGTATGGGAACCACTGAAGCTTTCTTT. Residues: CASSMGTTEAFF.